This passage covers 20 T cell receptor beta chains from one sample sequenced in a study of cytomegalovirus exposure and HLA in healthy donors. The study ran its PCR with 60 Vbeta and 13 Jbeta primers. Only in-frame clones appear in the TCRdb table, and some are missing; sequencing was by immunoSEQ multiplex PCR. The data show fewer than 200,000 clones, around 80% seen once. What was sequenced was PBMCs. These receptor sequences come from a woman in her 50s in good health and CMV-seronegative.

The CDR3 sequence: CASSSGQGAWTEAFF. For the CDR3, the DNA is TGTGCCAGTAGTTCGGGACAGGGGGCATGGACTGAAGCTTTCTTT. V gene TRBV19 combines with J gene TRBJ1-1, with TRBD1 matching 12 bases. Germline loops: CDR1 LNHDA, CDR2 SQIVND (reference sequence). V lost 5 bases, J lost 5 bases, and 6 bases stayed unmatched. The CDR3 contains 15 residues. Supplemented by reference TRBV19 and TRBJ1-1, the full variable domain reads DGGITQSPKYLFRKEGQNVTLSCEQNLNHDAMYWYRQDPGQGLRLIYYSQIVNDFQKGDIAEGYSVSREKKESFPLTVTSAQKNPTAFYLCASSSGQGAWTEAFFGQGTRLTVV.

The chain uses TRBV5-6 and TRBJ1-1; a possible D gene is TRBD1 (6 bases). In germline, CDR1 is SGHDT, CDR2 YYEEEE. This CDR3 has 16 residues. V was cut by 2 bases and J by 4 bases, with 18 bases left in between. CDR3 bases: TGTGCCAGCAGCTTATCAGGGGCTTATCGTGGCACTGAAGCTTTCTTT. It is translated as CASSLSGAYRGTEAFF.

This clone was counted once. The V gene is TRBV7-3, the J gene TRBJ2-2, with TRBD1 matching over 12 bases. Per the germline V gene, CDR1 is SGHTA and CDR2 is FQGTGA. J was trimmed by 3 bases and V by 5 bases; bases with no gene match: 4. CDR3 length: 16 amino acids. CDR3 region: CASSMGTGGHTGELFF. The CDR3 region has the DNA TGTGCCAGCAGCATGGGGACAGGGGGCCACACCGGGGAGCTGTTTTTT. The full variable domain, its missing parts supplied by reference TRBV7-3 and TRBJ2-2, is GAGVSQTPSNKVTEKGKYVELRCDPISGHTALYWYRQSLGQGPEFLIYFQGTGAADDSGLPNDRFFAVRPEGSVSTLKIQRTERGDSAVYLCASSMGTGGHTGELFFGEGSRLTVL.

J is TRBJ2-7 and V is TRBV29-1; 7 bases map to TRBD1. V shed 4 bases, J shed 0 bases, and the junction held 6 bases outside the gene matches. The CDR3 has 14 amino acids. The V gene's germline CDR1 is SQVTM and CDR2 ANQGSEA. This CDR3 reads CSVADRDSSYEQYF. CDR3 coding DNA: TGCAGCGTTGCTGACAGGGACAGCTCCTACGAGCAGTACTTC.

The chain is built from TRBV29-1 and TRBJ2-1, with D hard to call. The ends were cut back, 7 bases at V and 7 bases at J, with 11 bases in the middle. The CDR3 is 11 amino acids. The germline V gene encodes CDR1 SQVTM and CDR2 ANQGSEA. The CDR3 reads CSGVGSNEQFF. CDR3 coding DNA: TGCAGCGGTGTGGGCAGTAATGAGCAGTTCTTC.

The rearrangement uses TRBV27 and TRBJ2-7; D perhaps matches TRBD2 (6 bases). The V end lost 3 bases, the J end lost 3 bases, and 15 bases lay between the germline ends. The CDR3 totals 15 residues. CDR1 and CDR2 (germline): MNHEY, SMNVEV (reference sequence). CDR3: CASSFNAGRVYEQYF. The CDR3 nucleotides are TGTGCCAGCAGTTTCAACGCGGGACGCGTCTACGAGCAGTACTTC.

The rearrangement joins TRBV21-1 to TRBJ2-1; no check of the table's D call, TRBD1, against the DNA was made. TRBV21-1 counts as a pseudogene. The CDR3 is made up of 13 amino acids. CDR3 sequence: CASEGGAYNEQFF. CDR3 coding DNA: TGTGCCAGCGAAGGGGGTGCTTACAATGAGCAGTTCTTC.

This clone was seen a single time. The chain combines TRBV19 with TRBJ2-5; 9 positions agree with TRBD1. V gave up 9 bases and J gave up 2 bases; unmatched junction bases: 7. The V gene's germline CDR1 is LNHDA and CDR2 SQIVND (reference sequence). The CDR3 loop spans 14 amino acids. This CDR3 reads CASRLTGGQETQYF. The CDR3 DNA reads as TGTGCCAGCAGATTGACAGGGGGTCAAGAGACCCAGTACTTC.

This clone appeared once. The rearrangement joins TRBV28 to TRBJ1-1, with D unresolved. V was cut by 6 bases and J by 1 base, with 18 bases left in between. The CDR3 length is 16 residues. CDR1 is MDHEN, CDR2 SYDVKM, per germline. The CDR3 protein is CASSKTQARANTEAFF. In DNA form, the CDR3 reads TGTGCCAGCAGCAAAACTCAGGCAAGAGCGAACACTGAAGCTTTCTTT.

The chain is built from TRBV30 and TRBJ2-2; possible D gene TRBD1, 5 bases. The CDR3 is made up of 13 amino acids. Germline V gene sequence: CDR1 GTSNPN, CDR2 SVGIG (reference sequence). V gave up 2 bases and J gave up 3 bases, with 7 bases separating them. The CDR3, as DNA: TGTGCCTGGAGTACAGGAGACACCGGGGAGCTGTTTTTT. It specifies CAWSTGDTGELFF.

This chain connects TRBV10-3 to TRBJ1-2; 9 bases line up with TRBD1. CDR3 length equals 14 residues. The V gene end was trimmed by 0 bases and the J gene end by 6 bases; junction bases not matched to a gene: 2. Germline V gene data show CDR1 as ENHRY and CDR2 as SYGVKD. For the CDR3, the DNA is TGTGCCATCAGTGAGTCGGGACAGGGAAATGGCTACACCTTC. It encodes CAISESGQGNGYTF.

This clone was recorded only once. The genes are TRBV11-1 and TRBJ2-7, with 11 nucleotides matching TRBD1. Trimming took 6 bases from V and 6 from J; bases not matched to a gene: 4. CDR1 is SGHAT and CDR2 is FQDESV in the germline V gene (reference sequence). This CDR3 has 13 residues. CDR3 protein: CASSPGTGGEQYF. The CDR3 bases are TGTGCCAGCAGTCCCGGGACAGGGGGCGAGCAGTACTTC.

The chain uses TRBV19 and TRBJ2-2; 7 bases align to TRBD2. The CDR3 is 16 amino acids. Germline V lookup: CDR1 LNHDA, CDR2 SQIVND (reference sequence). Losses at the gene ends were 1 base for V and 6 bases for J; bases not matched to a gene: 8. The CDR3 DNA follows: TGTGCCAGTAGTATAGCCACCTCCGGGAGGTCCGGGGAGCTGTTTTTT. Protein product: CASSIATSGRSGELFF.

This clone was picked up a small number of times. This chain uses TRBV21-1 with TRBJ2-1; TRBD2, the table's D call, was not compared with the DNA. TRBV21-1 is noted as a pseudogene. The CDR3 is 14 residues long. The CDR3 sequence: CASSLRGGDNEQFF. The CDR3 DNA reads TGTGCCAGCAGCCTACGAGGGGGGGACAATGAGCAGTTCTTC.

There are a few counts of this clone. This chain joins TRBV6-1 and TRBJ2-7; weak D call: TRBD2 (5 bases). Germline loops: CDR1 MNHNS, CDR2 SASEGT. This CDR3 region has 13 residues. V lost 2 bases and J 7 bases, leaving 12 bases between the germline ends. DNA of the CDR3: TGTGCCAGCAGTGAAACTAGTGTACGGGAGCAGTACTTC. Protein product: CASSETSVREQYF.

V gene TRBV6-4 combines with J gene TRBJ1-3; D might be TRBD1 (6 bases). The ends were cut back, 5 bases at V and 4 bases at J, with 12 bases in the middle. This CDR3 is built from 14 residues. The germline V gene encodes CDR1 MRHNA and CDR2 SNTAGT. CDR3 sequence reads: CASSYRESGNTIYF. Written as DNA, the CDR3 is TGTGCCAGCAGTTACAGGGAATCAGGAAACACCATATATTTT.

This chain connects TRBV10-1 to TRBJ2-1; 12 bases fit TRBD1. Germline loops: CDR1 WNHNN, CDR2 SYGVQD (reference sequence). The CDR3 runs to 16 residues. The ends lost 4 bases at V and 12 bases at J; junction bases unmatched: 13. This CDR3 is CASSGNRDRGPYGQFF. DNA for the CDR3: TGCGCCAGCAGTGGGAACCGGGACAGGGGGCCATACGGGCAGTTCTTC.

The rearrangement links TRBV7-3 to TRBJ2-3; 10 bases align to TRBD1. Trimming at V came to 5 bases and at J to 8 bases, leaving 7 bases not matched to a gene. The length of the CDR3 is 14 residues. Per germline, CDR1 SGHTA and CDR2 FQGTGA. The CDR3: CASSADRGLGTQYF. The CDR3 region has the DNA TGTGCCAGCAGCGCCGACAGGGGGCTGGGTACGCAGTATTTT. The full variable domain, with the rest looked up from reference TRBV7-3 and TRBJ2-3, is GAGVSQTPSNKVTEKGKYVELRCDPISGHTALYWYRQSLGQGPEFLIYFQGTGAADDSGLPNDRFFAVRPEGSVSTLKIQRTERGDSAVYLCASSADRGLGTQYFGPGTRLTVL.

The rearrangement joins TRBV18 to TRBJ2-3; D is perhaps TRBD2 (5 bases). This CDR3 region has 13 residues. V was pared by 5 bases and J by 4 bases, with 10 bases between. The germline V gene has CDR1 KGHSH and CDR2 LQKENI. CDR3 in DNA: TGTGCCAGCTCAGCGGGCACCCCAGATACGCAGTATTTT. Translating gives CASSAGTPDTQYF.

The chain is built from TRBV7-9 and TRBJ2-3; TRBD2 might be the D (5 bases). V was clipped by 7 bases and J by 2 bases, with 13 bases between them. There are 14 residues in the CDR3. Germline CDR1 SEHNR, CDR2 FQNEAQ (reference sequence). Here the CDR3 DNA reads TGTGCCAGCAACTCTAGGGAGTCCACAGATACGCAGTATTTT. Translating it yields CASNSRESTDTQYF.